This TCR beta chain was observed in a study of cytomegalovirus exposure and HLA in healthy donors. The V end lost 0 bases, the J end lost 2 bases, and 13 bases lay between the germline ends. The CDR3 sequence is 16 residues long. Germline CDR1 reads LGHNA; CDR2 reads YNFKEQ. 60 Vbeta and 13 Jbeta primers were used in PCR. Assay used: immunoSEQ multiplex PCR; TCRdb lists only in-frame clones, some missing. The table includes approximately 150,000 clones, almost 80% detected once. As concerns this clone: Its antigen remains unknown.

Regarding the study as a whole: Researchers reported that a few CMV-associated chains were confirmed in vitro as CMV antigen-specific.

The TCR originated in a woman younger than 45 in good health and CMV-seronegative. Source material: PBMCs. The chain joins TRBV4-2 to TRBJ1-2, with a tentative D call TRBD1 (5 bases). CDR3 sequence (DNA): TGTGCCAGCAGCCAAGATAAGGGGCTCGGAAACTATGGCTACACCTTC. Translated, it gives CASSQDKGLGNYGYTF.